Listed below are T cell receptor beta chains from one sample, sequenced in a study of T cell changes during pregnancy in multiple sclerosis. Clones were sequenced by immunoSEQ multiplex PCR, and TCRdb holds only the in-frame ones, with some missing. This sample has roughly 38,000 clones, with around 93% found just once. Material: CD8+ T cells from peripheral blood mononuclear cells, obtained in the third trimester of pregnancy. These receptors were collected from a female donor with multiple sclerosis, enrolled in a pregnancy study. Both conserved end residues are part of each CDR3. D genes are given only for firm matches. Size is stated for part of the rows, as once, few or many counts, or as a class when the clone is expanded.

abundance	d_gene	v_gene	j_gene	CDR3aa	CDR3nt
NA	NA	TRBV2	TRBJ2-3	CAGNGDSTDTQYF	TGTGCCGGAAACGGGGACTCCACAGATACGCAGTATTTT
NA	TRBD2	TRBV5-1	TRBJ2-7	CASRLAGGAYEQYF	TGCGCCAGCAGATTAGCGGGAGGCGCCTACGAGCAGTACTTC
once	TRBD2	TRBV11-2	TRBJ2-1	CASSLTSLAGGAVNEQFF	TGTGCCAGCAGCTTAACCTCCCTAGCGGGAGGGGCCGTCAATGAGCAGTTCTTC
once	TRBD2	TRBV28	TRBJ2-1	CASSGRTSGGGNEQFF	TGTGCCAGCAGTGGCAGGACTAGCGGAGGGGGAAATGAGCAGTTCTTC
once	TRBD2	TRBV2	TRBJ2-1	CASSALAGTTSYNEQFF	TGTGCCAGCAGTGCATTAGCCGGGACTACCTCCTACAATGAGCAGTTCTTC
NA	NA	TRBV4-2	TRBJ1-5	CASSQQLLSNQPQHF	TGTGCCAGCAGCCAACAATTACTTAGCAATCAGCCCCAGCATTTT
NA	NA	TRBV6-1	TRBJ1-1	CASSQGPRGTNTEAFF	TGTGCCAGCAGTCAAGGCCCCCGGGGGACGAACACTGAAGCTTTCTTT
NA	NA	TRBV25-1	TRBJ2-7	CASSSSYEQYF	TGTGCCAGCAGCAGTTCCTACGAGCAGTACTTC
NA	TRBD2	TRBV9	TRBJ2-2	CASSPLGGLAGSNTGELFF	TGTGCCAGCAGCCCCCTGGGGGGACTAGCGGGATCGAACACCGGGGAGCTGTTTTTT
NA	NA	TRBV5-4	TRBJ1-2	CASTPFIANYGYTF	TGTGCCAGCACCCCGTTTATAGCTAACTATGGCTACACCTTC
NA	NA	TRBV25-1	TRBJ2-1	CARGERQFF	TGTGCCAGAGGGGAAAGGCAGTTCTTC
NA	TRBD1	TRBV5-4	TRBJ2-1	CASSSQGSDGGEQFF	TGTGCCAGCAGCTCACAGGGGTCGGACGGTGGGGAGCAGTTCTTC
NA	TRBD2	TRBV7-7	TRBJ2-7	CASSELAGSSYEQYF	TGTGCTAGCAGCGAACTAGCGGGATCCTCCTACGAGCAGTACTTC
NA	NA	TRBV5-6	TRBJ2-7	CASSPPRGRPAYEQYF	TGTGCCAGCAGCCCCCCCAGGGGGAGGCCGGCCTACGAGCAGTACTTC
NA	NA	TRBV29-1	TRBJ2-7	CSARQDSNYEQYF	TGCAGCGCCCGACAGGACAGTAACTACGAGCAGTACTTC
NA	NA	TRBV2	TRBJ1-5	CASSVTANSNQPQHF	TGTGCCAGCAGTGTGACAGCCAATAGCAATCAGCCCCAGCATTTT
NA	TRBD1	TRBV7-9	TRBJ1-2	CASSRTGDGYTF	TGTGCCAGCAGCCGGACAGGCGATGGCTACACCTTC
NA	TRBD1	TRBV28	TRBJ2-3	CASSWDRASDTQYF	TGTGCCAGCAGCTGGGACAGGGCTTCCGATACGCAGTATTTT
NA	NA	TRBV4-2	TRBJ2-4	CASSQDLSGLAKNIQYF	TGTGCCAGCAGCCAAGATTTATCCGGACTAGCCAAAAACATTCAGTACTTC
NA	NA	TRBV27	TRBJ2-7	CASRQGLPFREQYF	TGTGCCAGCAGGCAGGGACTCCCATTCCGAGAGCAGTACTTC